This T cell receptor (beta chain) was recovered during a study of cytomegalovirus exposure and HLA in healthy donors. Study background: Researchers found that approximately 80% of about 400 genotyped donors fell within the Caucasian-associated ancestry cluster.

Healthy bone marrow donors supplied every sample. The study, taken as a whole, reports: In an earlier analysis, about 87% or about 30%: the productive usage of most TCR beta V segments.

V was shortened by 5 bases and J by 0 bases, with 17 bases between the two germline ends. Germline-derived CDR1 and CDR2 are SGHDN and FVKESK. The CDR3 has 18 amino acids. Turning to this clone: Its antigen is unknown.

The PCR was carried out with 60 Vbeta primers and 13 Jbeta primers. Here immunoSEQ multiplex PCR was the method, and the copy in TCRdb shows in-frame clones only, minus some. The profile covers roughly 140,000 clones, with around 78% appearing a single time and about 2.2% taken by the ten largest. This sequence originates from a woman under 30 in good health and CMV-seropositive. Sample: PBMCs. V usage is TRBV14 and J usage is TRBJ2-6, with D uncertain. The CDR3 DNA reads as TGTGCCAGCAGCAAGATGGAGACTGTAGGCTCTGGGGCCAACGTCCTGACTTTC. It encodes CASSKMETVGSGANVLTF.